This is a list of T cell receptor beta chains from one sample in a study of shared T cell receptors in the human thymus. Sequenced by immunoSEQ multiplex PCR; TCRdb stores in-frame clones only, minus some. This table holds roughly 700,000 clones, around nine tenths found once. These sequences were also reported in another study, on human thymus T cells.

Sequencing was performed on thymocytes. The receptors were gathered from a boy younger than two with a congenital heart defect. Both conserved end residues are part of each CDR3. D genes are given only for firm matches. Expanded clones are given a class, and other clones once, few, many or no size at all.

J gene: TRBJ2-7; clone size: .; D gene: .; V gene: TRBV10-1; CDR3 protein: CASRLLFIPRDSILYEQYF; CDR3 DNA: TGCGCCAGCAGACTGCTCTTTATTCCCCGGGACTCTATCTTGTACGAGCAGTACTTC
J gene: TRBJ2-7; clone size: .; D gene: TRBD2; V gene: TRBV4-2; CDR3 protein: CASSQPRLAGKGEQYF; CDR3 DNA: TGTGCCAGCAGCCAACCCCGACTAGCGGGAAAGGGCGAGCAGTACTTC
J gene: TRBJ1-2; clone size: .; D gene: .; V gene: TRBV19; CDR3 protein: CASSRQVPGGYTF; CDR3 DNA: TGTGCCAGTAGTAGACAGGTCCCAGGGGGCTACACCTTC
J gene: TRBJ2-7; clone size: .; D gene: TRBD2; V gene: TRBV6-4; CDR3 protein: CASSDPTSGRPYEQYF; CDR3 DNA: TGTGCCAGCAGTGACCCGACTAGCGGGAGACCATACGAGCAGTACTTC
J gene: TRBJ1-1; clone size: .; D gene: TRBD1; V gene: TRBV30; CDR3 protein: CAWMEGADTEAFF; CDR3 DNA: TGTGCCTGGATGGAGGGGGCGGACACTGAAGCTTTCTTT
J gene: TRBJ1-1; clone size: .; D gene: TRBD1; V gene: TRBV2; CDR3 protein: CASREGDRGGLGGTEAFF; CDR3 DNA: TGTGCCAGCAGGGAAGGTGACAGGGGGGGGCTCGGGGGCACTGAAGCTTTCTTT
J gene: TRBJ1-4; clone size: .; D gene: .; V gene: TRBV28; CDR3 protein: CASSLGGGYEKLFF; CDR3 DNA: TGTGCCAGCAGTCTCGGGGGGGGATATGAAAAACTGTTTTTT
J gene: TRBJ2-3; clone size: .; D gene: .; V gene: TRBV5-1; CDR3 protein: CASGGRTGAGLTDTQYF; CDR3 DNA: TGCGCCAGCGGAGGCCGCACGGGTGCGGGGCTCACAGATACGCAGTATTTT
J gene: TRBJ2-1; clone size: .; D gene: TRBD2; V gene: TRBV4-1; CDR3 protein: CASSPLAGGSYNEQFF; CDR3 DNA: TGCGCCAGCAGCCCCTTAGCGGGAGGCTCCTACAATGAGCAGTTCTTC
J gene: TRBJ2-3; clone size: once; D gene: .; V gene: TRBV27; CDR3 protein: CASSLPSDTQYF; CDR3 DNA: TGTGCCAGCAGTTTACCCTCGGATACGCAGTATTTT
J gene: TRBJ2-2; clone size: .; D gene: .; V gene: TRBV6-5; CDR3 protein: CASSYSEGPGELFF; CDR3 DNA: TGTGCCAGCAGTTACTCGGAGGGGCCCGGGGAGCTGTTTTTT
J gene: TRBJ2-1; clone size: .; D gene: TRBD2; V gene: TRBV11-3; CDR3 protein: CASSSSGGAYNEQFF; CDR3 DNA: TGTGCCAGCAGCTCTAGCGGGGGTGCCTACAATGAGCAGTTCTTC
J gene: TRBJ2-7; clone size: .; D gene: .; V gene: TRBV14; CDR3 protein: CASSRSLLGEQYF; CDR3 DNA: TGTGCCAGCAGCCGCTCGCTGCTAGGAGAGCAGTACTTC
J gene: TRBJ2-2; clone size: .; D gene: TRBD2; V gene: TRBV15; CDR3 protein: CATFLRAGGPGGELFF; CDR3 DNA: TGTGCCACCTTCCTCCGAGCGGGAGGGCCTGGCGGGGAGCTGTTTTTT
J gene: TRBJ2-7; clone size: .; D gene: TRBD1; V gene: TRBV27; CDR3 protein: CASSWDRASDEQYF; CDR3 DNA: TGTGCCAGCAGCTGGGACAGGGCTTCCGACGAGCAGTACTTC
J gene: TRBJ2-6; clone size: .; D gene: TRBD2; V gene: TRBV5-4; CDR3 protein: CASFNYAGGSGANVLTF; CDR3 DNA: TGTGCCAGCTTCAACTATGCGGGAGGTTCTGGGGCCAACGTCCTGACTTTC
J gene: TRBJ2-7; clone size: .; D gene: .; V gene: TRBV28; CDR3 protein: CASSSLGAGSSYEQYF; CDR3 DNA: TGTGCCAGCAGTTCTCTCGGCGCGGGGAGCTCCTACGAGCAGTACTTC
J gene: TRBJ2-7; clone size: few; D gene: TRBD1; V gene: TRBV4-3; CDR3 protein: CASSPGQVNYEQYF; CDR3 DNA: TGCGCCAGCAGCCCCGGACAGGTTAACTACGAGCAGTACTTC
J gene: TRBJ1-5; clone size: .; D gene: TRBD1; V gene: TRBV30; CDR3 protein: CAWSVGTETSNQPQHF; CDR3 DNA: TGTGCCTGGAGTGTAGGGACAGAAACCAGCAATCAGCCCCAGCATTTT
J gene: TRBJ1-1; clone size: .; D gene: .; V gene: TRBV28; CDR3 protein: CASSFEETAKNTEAFF; CDR3 DNA: TGTGCCAGCAGTTTTGAGGAGACAGCTAAGAACACTGAAGCTTTCTTT
J gene: TRBJ1-1; clone size: .; D gene: TRBD1; V gene: TRBV6-1; CDR3 protein: CASSEASLWGQGTEAFF; CDR3 DNA: TGTGCCAGCAGTGAAGCGAGTTTATGGGGACAGGGCACTGAAGCTTTCTTT
J gene: TRBJ2-3; clone size: .; D gene: .; V gene: TRBV19; CDR3 protein: CASSMGTRHTDTQYF; CDR3 DNA: TGTGCCAGTAGTATGGGAACTAGACACACAGATACGCAGTATTTT
J gene: TRBJ2-1; clone size: .; D gene: TRBD2; V gene: TRBV4-3; CDR3 protein: CASSQDLRGGLAGRNEQFF; CDR3 DNA: TGCGCCAGCAGCCAAGACCTAAGGGGGGGGCTAGCGGGACGGAATGAGCAGTTCTTC
J gene: TRBJ1-2; clone size: .; D gene: TRBD1; V gene: TRBV27; CDR3 protein: CASSWYRGRGYTF; CDR3 DNA: TGTGCCAGCAGTTGGTACAGGGGGCGCGGCTACACCTTC